Listed here are 15 T cell receptor beta chains from one sample, sequenced in a study of T cell responses to AZD1222 COVID-19 vaccine. Produced via immunoSEQ multiplex PCR; TCRdb's table is partial and in-frame only. The data hold roughly 55,000 clones, with roughly 85% observed a single time. This specimen consisted of peripheral blood, obtained on day 0 of AZD1222 vaccination. Receptors were obtained from an adult in good health.

The V call is TRBV9, the J call TRBJ2-3; possible D gene TRBD2, 6 bases. The CDR3 spans 14 residues. V lost 0 bases and J lost 9, with 14 bases in between. Germline V CDR1 and CDR2: SGDLS, YYNGEE. As DNA, the CDR3 is TGTGCCAGCAGCGTAGAAGGAGGGGAAGGCACGCAGTATTTT. It is translated as CASSVEGGEGTQYF. The whole variable domain, remainder taken from reference TRBV9 and TRBJ2-3, is DSGVTQTPKHLITATGQRVTLRCSPRSGDLSVYWYQQSLDQGLQFLIQYYNGEERAKGNILERFSAQQFPDLHSELNLSSLELGDSALYFCASSVEGGEGTQYFGPGTRLTVL.

This sequence joins TRBV10-3 and TRBJ1-6, with 7 bases matching TRBD1. Germline V gene data show CDR1 as ENHRY and CDR2 as SYGVKD. The CDR3 has 15 residues. With 5 bases clipped from V and 6 bases from J, the junction kept 7 bases outside the gene matches. CDR3 protein: CAISPTGERNSPLHF. CDR3 sequence (DNA): TGTGCCATCAGTCCCACAGGGGAACGTAATTCACCCCTCCACTTT.

The chain has TRBV5-1 and TRBJ1-2; no reliable D call. The V gene's germline CDR1 is SGHRS and CDR2 YFSETQ. There are 14 residues in the CDR3. The germline V and J ends were trimmed by 8 bases and 2 bases, with 16 bases remaining between them. The CDR3 nucleotides are TGCGCCAGTATTGACTCCCCCGGGAACTATGGCTACACCTTC. Its protein is CASIDSPGNYGYTF.

The chain carries TRBV4-1 and TRBJ2-1; D possibly corresponds to TRBD1 (6 bases). Germline loops: CDR1 MGHRA, CDR2 YSYEKL. The CDR3 length is 19 residues. V dropped 0 bases and J dropped 0 bases, with 18 bases sitting between them. CDR3 DNA sequence: TGCGCCAGCAGCCAAGAACCCGCCCGACAGGCGAGCTCCTACAATGAGCAGTTCTTC. Encoded protein: CASSQEPARQASSYNEQFF.

The chain couples TRBV2 to TRBJ2-3; D remains unclear. Germline lookup yields CDR1 SNHLY and CDR2 FYNNEI. There are 14 residues in the CDR3. V lost 4 bases and J 0 bases, leaving 8 bases between the germline ends. The CDR3 DNA follows: TGTGCCAGCAGTGGTCGGGTAAGCACAGATACGCAGTATTTT. Protein: CASSGRVSTDTQYF.

The V call is TRBV15, the J call TRBJ2-1, with 9 bases matching TRBD1. The germline CDR1 and CDR2 sequences are LNHNV and YYDKDF (reference sequence). The CDR3 has 17 amino acids. V trimming: 2 bases; J trimming: 7 bases; junction bases outside the gene matches: 12. CDR3 residues: CATSRHTTGGQFNEQFF. The CDR3 DNA reads as TGTGCCACCAGCAGACACACGACAGGGGGTCAGTTTAATGAGCAGTTCTTC.

V is TRBV28 and J is TRBJ1-2, with D maybe TRBD1 (6 bases). The germline V and J ends were trimmed by 4 bases and 7 bases, with 16 bases remaining between them. This CDR3 comprises 14 residues. CDR1 and CDR2 (germline): MDHEN, SYDVKM. The CDR3 sequence is CASSSYRVGTGYTF. The CDR3 DNA is TGTGCCAGCAGTTCTTACAGGGTTGGCACTGGCTACACCTTC.

The CDR3 bases are TGTGCCAGCAGTAGGCAGGGTTCAGCTTTCTTT. This translates into CASSRQGSAFF. The V gene is TRBV12-3 or TRBV12-4, the J gene TRBJ1-1, with a weak D call TRBD1 (5 bases). V lost 5 bases, J lost 10 bases, and 11 bases lay in between. This CDR3 comprises 11 residues.

The chain links TRBV5-3 to TRBJ1-1; D not certain. TRBV5-3 carries the ORF label, with uncertain function. The length of the CDR3 is 15 residues. The V gene lost 6 bases and the J gene lost 7 bases, with 22 bases spanning the gap. The CDR3 DNA reads TGTGCCAGAACCCCCTTTGCACCCGGGTTTGGTGAAGCTTTCTTT. Its translation: CARTPFAPGFGEAFF.

The J gene is TRBJ2-5, the V gene TRBV25-1; the D gene is possibly TRBD2 (5 bases). Germline assignment: CDR1 MGHDK and CDR2 SYGVNS. The CDR3 has 14 residues. Between the trimmed V and J ends, which lost 1 base and 5 bases, there was a span of 11 bases. The CDR3 reads CASSELAERETQYF. The CDR3 nucleotides read TGTGCCAGCAGTGAATTGGCGGAGCGGGAGACCCAGTACTTC.

The chain recombines TRBV18 with TRBJ1-3; D is uncertain. V was pared by 6 bases and J by 0 bases, with 15 bases between. CDR1 and CDR2 from the germline V gene are KGHSH and LQKENI. The CDR3 covers 16 residues. CDR3 loop: CASSPQDGSSGNTIYF. The CDR3 region has the DNA TGTGCCAGCTCCCCCCAGGACGGTAGCTCTGGAAACACCATATATTTT.

The chain has TRBV11-2 and TRBJ2-7; D not resolved. CDR3 length: 12 amino acids. Trimming cost V 6 bases and J 0 bases, with 6 bases left between them. Germline CDR1 and CDR2: SGHAT and FQNNGV. CDR3 nucleotide sequence: TGTGCCAGCAGACTTGACTCCTACGAGCAGTACTTC. It encodes CASRLDSYEQYF.

This chain joins TRBV5-5 and TRBJ2-7; TRBD1 might be the D (5 bases). The CDR3 is 17 amino acids. The germline gives CDR1 SGHKS, CDR2 YYEKEE (reference sequence). V shed 0 bases and J shed 0 bases, with 16 bases lying between them. The CDR3 reads CASSLARGTAASYEQYF. CDR3 DNA: TGTGCCAGCAGCTTGGCAAGGGGAACTGCGGCCTCCTACGAGCAGTACTTC.

The chain joins TRBV5-6 to TRBJ2-1, with TRBD1 as a possible D gene (5 bases). The CDR3 is made up of 17 amino acids. CDR1 is SGHDT, CDR2 YYEEEE, per germline. Trimming stripped 5 bases from V and 6 bases from J, with 24 bases between. The CDR3 is CASSLSAGYNSGNEQFF. CDR3 bases: TGTGCCAGCAGTTTATCCGCAGGGTACAATTCGGGCAATGAGCAGTTCTTC.

The chain recombines TRBV7-9 with TRBJ2-2; 10 bases map to TRBD1. There are 17 residues in the CDR3. The germline gives CDR1 SEHNR, CDR2 FQNEAQ (reference sequence). The junction had 11 bases not matched to a gene; V was cut back by 5 bases and J by 5 bases. CDR3 sequence: CASSPGQGNLRTGELFF. The CDR3 DNA reads as TGTGCCAGCAGCCCGGGACAGGGGAACCTGAGAACCGGGGAGCTGTTTTTT.